The present T cell receptor (beta chain) was sequenced within a study of cytotoxic CD8 clonotypes in ibrutinib-treated CLL. Whole-study context: The sample average was approximately 280,000 productive templates and roughly 90,000 productive rearrangements. General study results and limits: Sustained-remission and progressing patients had unequal sampling times. Public clonotypes were seen rarely and were contracted or stable on treatment.

This clone was seen once. Its antigen remains unknown. Generated by immunoSEQ multiplex PCR, the TCRdb table keeps only in-frame clones and is missing some. The sample yields 250,000 to 350,000 clones, around 69% seen once. This specimen was PBMCs, taken at disease progression, from a patient treated with ibrutinib. This receptor was taken from a human donor with chronic lymphocytic leukemia.

CDR3 bases: TGTGCCAGCAGTTACGGTCTTGTCGGGACCCAAGAGACCCAGTACTTC. As protein: CASSYGLVGTQETQYF. The rearrangement uses TRBV6-5 and TRBJ2-5; either TRBD1 or TRBD2 may fit D (5 bases each). The germline gives CDR1 MNHEY, CDR2 SVGAGI. This CDR3 is 16 amino acids long. V lost 2 bases and J lost 1, with 14 bases in between.